This T cell receptor beta chain was found in a study of blood T cell repertoires in COVID-19 (TCRdb year 2020). Regarding the study in general: Samples from collaborators originated in the United States, Italy and Spain and spanned both the acute and convalescent phases of COVID-19. The material from the prospective study consisted of cDNA or gDNA derived from T cells, B-cell-depleted T cells, or PBMCs. Deeply sampled blood TCRbeta repertoires from subjects exposed to, actively infected with, or recovered from COVID-19 were included in the dataset. A freely available public database, intended as a resource for researchers studying the immune response to SARS-CoV-2, is where the repertoires were released. Samples came from the ongoing ImmuneRACE study (first 160 participants) plus 1,254 subjects from 6 global collaborators. Nearly every sample came with metadata listing a de-identified subject ID, COVID-19 status, age in years and sex. Where available, HLA class I and class II types were taken from metadata supplied by the sample provider and were not determined by assay-based typing. Here is what the overall study found, with its caveats: How much clinical and demographic metadata was included differed by source and by participant, and the metadata was provided uncurated.

Worth noting for this clone: This receptor's antigen is unknown. Base qualities are not at hand, and no much larger clone is one base apart.

TCRbeta CDR3 regions were amplified from genomic DNA using the immunoSEQ Assay, a bias-controlled multiplex PCR. In the source study's methods: The number of nucleated cells in each sample was estimated by amplification of reference gene primers within the assay. To quantify the absolute abundance of each unique TCRbeta CDR3 rearrangement, sequence reads were collapsed and filtered. For each sample, productive Simpson clonality was calculated by taking the square root of Simpson's diversity index across productive rearrangements. In TCRdb, the immuneACCESS table is reduced to in-frame sequences with V and J assigned. These tables do not hold every clone; where another copy was compared, an unresolved V gene accounts for under half, and the others remain unexplained. The DNA was the basis for D and trimming; V, J and clone size are from that table. Recorded for this sample are roughly 290,000 clones; around 82% of them occurred a single time. Of the sample, around 14% is held by the ten largest clones.

Its CDR3 holds 13 amino acids, cysteine through phenylalanine. The kept DNA is CDR3 alone, 39 bases in frame from the first base. Trimming leaves V shorter by 2 bases and J shorter by 0 bases, with the junction holding 1 base beyond the gene matches. For CDR1 and CDR2, the germline V gene (reference sequence) lists GTSNPN and SVGIG. In Seattle, one collaborating source enrolled patients while the infection was active and tracked those patients longitudinally over the course of disease. Whole blood was collected in K2EDTA tubes by collaborating institutions according to the institutions' own protocols. For TCRbeta analysis, collaborators shipped samples in one of three forms: frozen whole blood, isolated PBMCs, or DNA extracted from either of those sample types.

This clonotype originated in a person aged 70 to 80 with COVID-19, enrolled during active disease. In this chain, TRBV30 is recombined with TRBJ2-7; 7 junctional bases match TRBD2. Sequencing was done on a sample of peripheral blood. The DNA sequence is TGTGCCTGGAGTTCGGGAGGCTCCTACGAGCAGTACTTC. Its protein is CAWSSGGSYEQYF. Full variable domain (CDR3 extended with the reference TRBV30 and TRBJ2-7 proteins): SQTIHQWPATLVQPVGSPLSLECTVEGTSNPNLYWYRQAAGRGLQLLFYSVGIGQISSEVPQNLSASRPQDRQFILSSKKLLLSDSGFYLCAWSSGGSYEQYFGPGTRLTVT.